Presented here are 23 T cell receptor beta chains from one specimen sequenced in a study of CD8 T cells in Susac syndrome. Roughly 0.5 to 1 ug RNA was reverse transcribed with random hexamers. MiXCR was run by TCRdb on the immunoSEQ multiplex PCR reads, yielding one entry per CDR3 protein. The repertoire holds tens of thousands of distinct CDR3 sequences, with just over 95% as singletons. The sequenced sample consisted of CD4+ T cells from PBMCs. Receptors originate from a human donor with multiple sclerosis.

This clonotype was detected once. This CDR3 reads CASSLVGQGEQYF. In DNA form, the CDR3 reads TGTGCCAGCAGCTTAGTAGGGCAGGGCGAGCAGTACTTC. V gene TRBV7-2 combines with J gene TRBJ2-7, with D maybe TRBD1 (5 bases). CDR1 is SGHTA, CDR2 FQGNSA, per germline. The CDR3 has 13 amino acids. Trimming removed 1 base at V and 6 bases at J, with 10 bases between.

This clonotype came up once. J is TRBJ2-6 and V is TRBV12-3 or TRBV12-4; 9 nucleotides agree with TRBD1. This CDR3 comprises 16 residues. Unmatched junction bases numbered 4, after V lost 7 bases and J lost 0 bases. CDR3 DNA: TGTGCCAGCACCCAACAGGGGGCCTCTGGGGCCAACGTCCTGACTTTC. It is translated as CASTQQGASGANVLTF.

J is TRBJ2-3 and V is TRBV29-1; D gene uncertain. The CDR3 runs to 13 residues. Trimming removed 5 bases from V and 3 bases from J, with 12 bases in between. Germline V gives CDR1 SQVTM, CDR2 ANQGSEA. Written as DNA, the CDR3 is TGCAGCGTTTCCGACCCGCCGACAGATACGCAGTATTTT. It yields the protein CSVSDPPTDTQYF.

The rearrangement uses TRBV4-3 and TRBJ2-3; the D gene could be TRBD1 or TRBD2 (5 bases each). This CDR3 is built from 15 residues. With 2 bases removed from V and 2 bases from J, the gap between germline ends came to 11 bases. From germline, CDR1 is LGHNA and CDR2 YSLEER. The CDR3 DNA is TGCGCCAGCAGCCAACGCCGGGACCACACAGATACGCAGTATTTT. Amino acids: CASSQRRDHTDTQYF.

The rearrangement joins TRBV6-6 to TRBJ2-2, with 8 positions matching TRBD1. Germline-derived CDR1 and CDR2 are MNHNY and SVGAGI (reference sequence). V trimming: 7 bases; J trimming: 1 base; junction bases outside the gene matches: 5. CDR3 length: 15 amino acids. CDR3 residues: CASNRGTGNTGELFF. The CDR3, as DNA: TGTGCCAGCAATAGGGGGACAGGGAACACCGGGGAGCTGTTTTTT.

The chain joins TRBV29-1 to TRBJ2-3; D is perhaps TRBD2 (6 bases). Germline V gene data show CDR1 as SQVTM and CDR2 as ANQGSEA. CDR3 length: 13 amino acids. Trimming shortened V by 4 bases and J by 2 bases, and 10 bases separated the two germline ends. The CDR3 here is CSVVGGITDTQYF. The CDR3 nucleotides are TGCAGCGTTGTGGGGGGAATCACAGATACGCAGTATTTT.

The chain joins TRBV12-3 or TRBV12-4 to TRBJ2-2; 10 bases agree with TRBD2. The V gene end was trimmed by 2 bases and the J gene end by 5 bases; junction bases not matched to a gene: 2. The CDR3 consists of 15 residues. CDR3 in amino acids: CASSLLAGVTGELFF. CDR3 nucleotides: TGTGCCAGCAGTTTACTAGCGGGGGTTACCGGGGAGCTGTTTTTT.

This chain joins TRBV11-2 and TRBJ2-5; D gene unclear. The CDR3 runs to 16 residues. Trimming cost V 2 bases and J 5 bases, with 18 bases left between them. In germline, CDR1 is SGHAT, CDR2 FQNNGV. The CDR3 DNA follows: TGTGCCAGCAGCTTACTTGGGTCTCGGGCTTTGGAGACCCAGTACTTC. Protein product: CASSLLGSRALETQYF. Full variable domain (missing parts from reference TRBV11-2 and TRBJ2-5): EAGVAQSPRYKIIEKRQSVAFWCNPISGHATLYWYQQILGQGPKLLIQFQNNGVVDDSQLPKDRFSAERLKGVDSTLKIQPAKLEDSAVYLCASSLLGSRALETQYFGPGTRLLVL.

The chain combines TRBV3-1 with TRBJ1-2; no clear D. The V gene's germline CDR1 is LGHDT and CDR2 YNNKEL (reference sequence). Trimming removed 1 base from V and 3 bases from J, with 3 bases in between. The CDR3 runs to 12 residues. CDR3 region: CASSQGYYGYTF. Written as DNA, the CDR3 is TGTGCCAGCAGCCAAGGGTACTATGGCTACACCTTC.

V is TRBV18 and J is TRBJ1-1; D is undetermined. V gave up 4 bases and J gave up 5 bases, with 11 bases separating them. The CDR3 loop spans 13 amino acids. Germline loops: CDR1 KGHSH, CDR2 LQKENI. CDR3 region: CASSQKDGTEAFF. CDR3 DNA: TGTGCCAGCTCACAAAAGGACGGAACTGAAGCTTTCTTT. The full variable domain, its missing parts supplied by reference TRBV18 and TRBJ1-1, is NAGVMQNPRHLVRRRGQEARLRCSPMKGHSHVYWYRQLPEEGLKFMVYLQKENIIDESGMPKERFSAEFPKEGPSILRIQQVVRGDSAAYFCASSQKDGTEAFFGQGTRLTVV.

The V call is TRBV6-5, the J call TRBJ1-2; D remains ambiguous. Trimming pared 6 bases from V and 7 bases from J, leaving 9 bases between. This CDR3 contains 11 residues. Germline V CDR1 and CDR2: MNHEY, SVGAGI. CDR3 region: CASRDVRGYTF. CDR3 DNA sequence: TGTGCCAGCAGAGACGTCCGTGGCTACACCTTC.

The chain links TRBV10-3 to TRBJ2-1; D might be TRBD2 (6 bases). This CDR3 comprises 15 residues. Per germline, CDR1 ENHRY and CDR2 SYGVKD. V lost 2 bases, J lost 0 bases, and 8 bases lay in between. CDR3 in DNA: TGTGCCATCAGTGAGATCGGGGGCTCCTACAATGAGCAGTTCTTC. It translates to CAISEIGGSYNEQFF.

The chain combines TRBV21-1 with TRBJ2-7. TRBV21-1 is recorded as a pseudogene. This CDR3 is built from 13 residues. CDR3 DNA: TGTGCCAGCAGCAAAGTTGGTCGGTCCGAGCAGTACTTC. Translating it yields CASSKVGRSEQYF.

The J gene is TRBJ1-2, the V gene TRBV3-1; perhaps TRBD1 as D (5 bases). The germline V and J ends were trimmed by 5 bases and 3 bases, with 10 bases remaining between them. Germline CDR1 and CDR2: LGHDT and YNNKEL (reference sequence). The CDR3 length is 13 residues. The CDR3: CASSAGLDYGYTF. In DNA form, the CDR3 reads TGTGCCAGCAGCGCGGGACTCGACTATGGCTACACCTTC.

This clonotype was observed a single time. The rearrangement links TRBV7-9 to TRBJ1-6; D is undetermined. From germline, CDR1 is SEHNR and CDR2 FQNEAQ (reference sequence). Trimming took 5 bases from V and 5 from J, leaving 10 bases between them. This CDR3 spans 14 amino acids. CDR3 sequence: CASSPWTDNSPLHF. CDR3 sequence (DNA): TGTGCCAGCAGCCCGTGGACGGATAATTCACCCCTCCACTTT.

The V call is TRBV27, the J call TRBJ2-1; 9 nucleotides line up with TRBD1. This CDR3 contains 18 residues. Germline CDR1 MNHEY, CDR2 SMNVEV (reference sequence). Losses at the gene ends were 4 bases for V and 7 bases for J; bases not matched to a gene: 17. The CDR3 sequence is CASSSQPPGQGGKNEQFF. CDR3 bases: TGTGCCAGCAGTTCTCAACCCCCGGGACAGGGTGGTAAGAATGAGCAGTTCTTC.

The V and J genes are TRBV5-1 and TRBJ2-5; 12 positions match TRBD2. The CDR3 has 14 amino acids. In germline, CDR1 is SGHRS, CDR2 YFSETQ. The V and J ends lost 1 base and 5 bases, in that order; junction bases with no gene match: 0. CDR3 sequence reads: CASSLTSGGETQYF. As DNA, the CDR3 is TGCGCCAGCAGCTTGACTAGCGGGGGGGAGACCCAGTACTTC.

V gene TRBV2 combines with J gene TRBJ2-7, with D maybe TRBD1 (6 bases). This CDR3 is 14 amino acids long. Looked up from germline, CDR1 is SNHLY and CDR2 is FYNNEI. The V gene lost 3 bases and the J gene lost 0 bases, with 9 bases spanning the gap. CDR3 nucleotide sequence: TGTGCCAGCAGTGATGGGGGCCTCTCCTACGAGCAGTACTTC. This encodes CASSDGGLSYEQYF.

This rearrangement joins TRBV25-1 to TRBJ2-2; D gene unclear. The CDR3 loop spans 11 amino acids. V dropped 7 bases and J dropped 3 bases, with 3 bases sitting between them. Per germline, CDR1 MGHDK and CDR2 SYGVNS. The CDR3 nucleotides are TGTGCCAGCACCCACACCGGGGAGCTGTTTTTT. Translation: CASTHTGELFF.

The rearrangement uses TRBV11-1 and TRBJ2-5; 9 bases are shared with TRBD2. The V gene's germline CDR1 is SGHAT and CDR2 FQDESV (reference sequence). The V segment lost 5 bases and the J segment 2 bases; nucleotides outside the gene matches: 9. The CDR3 length is 16 residues. DNA of the CDR3: TGTGCCAGCAGCACCCGACCGGGACTAGCTCAAGAGACCCAGTACTTC. Its translation is CASSTRPGLAQETQYF.

This chain connects TRBV12-3 or TRBV12-4 to TRBJ2-1; 9 bases map to TRBD1. The CDR3 has 18 amino acids. V dropped 1 base and J dropped 8; count of bases not matched to a gene: 15. CDR3 region: CASSLVISGTGYRYEQFF. The CDR3 region has the DNA TGTGCCAGCAGTTTAGTGATTTCCGGGACAGGGTATCGCTATGAGCAGTTCTTC.

The chain couples TRBV12-3 or TRBV12-4 to TRBJ2-7; no firm D call. CDR3 length equals 12 residues. With 6 bases removed from V and 3 bases from J, the gap between germline ends came to 9 bases. The CDR3 bases are TGTGCCAGCAGAGGCACTTTCTACGAGCAGTACTTC. Its translation: CASRGTFYEQYF.

The rearrangement links TRBV29-1 to TRBJ2-1, with TRBD1 matching 8 bases. Germline assignment: CDR1 SQVTM and CDR2 ANQGSEA. The CDR3 loop spans 13 amino acids. Trimming cost V 5 bases and J 4 bases; bases outside gene matches: 4. CDR3 residues: CSVRQGAYNEQFF. CDR3 in DNA: TGCAGCGTTCGTCAGGGGGCGTACAATGAGCAGTTCTTC.